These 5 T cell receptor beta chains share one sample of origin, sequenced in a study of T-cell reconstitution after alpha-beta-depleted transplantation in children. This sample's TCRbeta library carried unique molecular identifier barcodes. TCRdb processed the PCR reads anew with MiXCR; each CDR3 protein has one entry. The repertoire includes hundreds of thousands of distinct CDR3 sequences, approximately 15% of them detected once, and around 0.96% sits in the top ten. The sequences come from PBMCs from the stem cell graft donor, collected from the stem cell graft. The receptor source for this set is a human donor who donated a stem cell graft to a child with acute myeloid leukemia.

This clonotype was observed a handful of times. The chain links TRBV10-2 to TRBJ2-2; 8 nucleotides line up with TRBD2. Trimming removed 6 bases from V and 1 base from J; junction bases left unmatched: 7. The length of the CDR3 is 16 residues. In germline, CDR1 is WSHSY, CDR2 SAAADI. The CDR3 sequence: CASRAAGGLNTGELFF. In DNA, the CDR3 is TGCGCCAGCAGGGCCGCGGGGGGCCTGAACACCGGGGAGCTGTTTTTT.

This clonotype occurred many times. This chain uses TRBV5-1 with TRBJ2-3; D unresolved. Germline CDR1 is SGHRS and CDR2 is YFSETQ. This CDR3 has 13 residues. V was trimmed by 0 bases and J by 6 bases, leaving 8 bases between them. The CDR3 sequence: CASSLDDGDTQYF. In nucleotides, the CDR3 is TGCGCCAGCAGCTTGGACGACGGGGATACGCAGTATTTT. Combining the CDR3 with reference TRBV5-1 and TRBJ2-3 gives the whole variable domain KAGVTQTPRYLIKTRGQQVTLSCSPISGHRSVSWYQQTPGQGLQFLFEYFSETQRNKGNFPGRFSGRQFSNSRSEMNVSTLELGDSALYLCASSLDDGDTQYFGPGTRLTVL.

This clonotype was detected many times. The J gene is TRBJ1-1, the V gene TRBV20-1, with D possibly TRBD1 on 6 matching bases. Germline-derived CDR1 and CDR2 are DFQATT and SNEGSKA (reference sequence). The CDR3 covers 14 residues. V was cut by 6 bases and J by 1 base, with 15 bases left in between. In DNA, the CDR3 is TGCAGTGCCCCTCAGACAGGTCCGAACACTGAAGCTTTCTTT. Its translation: CSAPQTGPNTEAFF.

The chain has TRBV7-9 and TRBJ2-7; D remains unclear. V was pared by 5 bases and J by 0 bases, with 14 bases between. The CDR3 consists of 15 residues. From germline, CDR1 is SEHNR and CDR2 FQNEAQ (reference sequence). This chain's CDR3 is CASSPRGGSSYEQYF. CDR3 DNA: TGTGCCAGCAGCCCCCGTGGCGGTAGCTCCTACGAGCAGTACTTC.

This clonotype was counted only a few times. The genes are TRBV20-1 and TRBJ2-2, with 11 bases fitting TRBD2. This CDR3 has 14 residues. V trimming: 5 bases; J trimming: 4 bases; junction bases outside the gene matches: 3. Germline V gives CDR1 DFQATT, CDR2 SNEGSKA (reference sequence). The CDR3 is CSAGTSGFTGELFF. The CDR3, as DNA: TGCAGTGCTGGGACTAGCGGATTCACCGGGGAGCTGTTTTTT.